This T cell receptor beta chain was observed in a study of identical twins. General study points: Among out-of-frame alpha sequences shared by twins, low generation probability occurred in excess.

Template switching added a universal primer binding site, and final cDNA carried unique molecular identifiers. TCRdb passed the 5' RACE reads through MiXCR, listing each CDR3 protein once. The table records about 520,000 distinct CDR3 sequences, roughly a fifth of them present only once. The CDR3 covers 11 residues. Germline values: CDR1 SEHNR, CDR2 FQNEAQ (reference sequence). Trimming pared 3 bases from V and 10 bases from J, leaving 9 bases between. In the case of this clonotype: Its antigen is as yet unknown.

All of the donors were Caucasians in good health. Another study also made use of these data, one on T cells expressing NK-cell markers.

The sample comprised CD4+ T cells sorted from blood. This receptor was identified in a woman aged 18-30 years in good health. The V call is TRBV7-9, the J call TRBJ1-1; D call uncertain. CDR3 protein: CASSFRGIAFF. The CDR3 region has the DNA TGTGCCAGCAGCTTCCGGGGTATAGCTTTCTTT.